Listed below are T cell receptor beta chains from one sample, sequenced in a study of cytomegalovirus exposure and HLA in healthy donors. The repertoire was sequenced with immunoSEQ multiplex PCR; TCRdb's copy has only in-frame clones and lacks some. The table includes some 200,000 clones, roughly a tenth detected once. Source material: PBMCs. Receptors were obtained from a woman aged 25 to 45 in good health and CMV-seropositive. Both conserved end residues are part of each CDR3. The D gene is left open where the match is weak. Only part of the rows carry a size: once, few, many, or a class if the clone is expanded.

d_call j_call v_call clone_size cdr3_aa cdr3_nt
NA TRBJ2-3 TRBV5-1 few CASSLGGPDTQYF TGCGCCAGCAGCTTGGGGGGGCCAGATACGCAGTATTTT
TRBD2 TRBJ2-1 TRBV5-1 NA CASSPTSSEQFF TGCGCCAGCAGCCCGACTAGCAGTGAGCAGTTCTTC
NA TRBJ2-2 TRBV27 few CASRSFPGELFF TGTGCCAGCAGATCGTTCCCCGGGGAGCTGTTTTTT
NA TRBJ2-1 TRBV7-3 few CASSPTGNEQFF TGTGCCAGCAGCCCCACAGGGAATGAGCAGTTCTTC
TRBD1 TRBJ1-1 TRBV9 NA CASSTGGASEAFF TGTGCCAGCAGCACAGGGGGGGCATCCGAAGCTTTCTTT
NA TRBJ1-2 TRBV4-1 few CASSQGEGANYGYTF TGCGCCAGCAGCCAAGGGGAAGGGGCTAACTATGGCTACACCTTC
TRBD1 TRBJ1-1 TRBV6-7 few CASSSPPEGADTEAFF TGTGCCAGCAGTTCCCCCCCGGAGGGGGCGGACACTGAAGCTTTCTTT
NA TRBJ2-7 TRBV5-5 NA CASSSVFGSGEQYF TGTGCCAGCAGCTCCGTTTTCGGGAGTGGGGAGCAGTACTTC
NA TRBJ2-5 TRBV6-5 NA CASNSDTDQETQYF TGTGCCAGCAACTCGGACACCGATCAAGAGACCCAGTACTTC
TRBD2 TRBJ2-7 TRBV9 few CASSVGGRSSYEQYF TGTGCCAGCAGCGTGGGGGGGAGGAGCTCCTACGAGCAGTACTTC
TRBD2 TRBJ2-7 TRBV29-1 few CSVELAGAYEQYF TGCAGCGTTGAACTAGCGGGGGCCTACGAGCAGTACTTC
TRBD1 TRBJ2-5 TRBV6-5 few CASSPGTGVETQYF TGTGCCAGCAGTCCAGGGACAGGGGTCGAGACCCAGTACTTC
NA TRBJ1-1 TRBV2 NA CASSALNTEAFF TGTGCCAGCAGTGCTCTGAACACTGAAGCTTTCTTT
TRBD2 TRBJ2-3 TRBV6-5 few CASSYTSGRILSTQYF TGTGCCAGCAGTTACACTAGCGGGAGGATCCTATCCACGCAGTATTTT
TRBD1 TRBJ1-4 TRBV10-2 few CASWDSEKLFF TGCGCCAGCTGGGACAGTGAAAAACTGTTTTTT
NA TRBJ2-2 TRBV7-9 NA CAGGLNTGELFF TGTGCCGGCGGACTCAACACCGGGGAGCTGTTTTTT
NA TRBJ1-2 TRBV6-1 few CASSEHWTDNYGYTF TGTGCCAGCAGTGAACACTGGACAGATAACTATGGCTACACCTTC
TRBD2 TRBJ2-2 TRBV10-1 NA CASSGGLGLAGDRNTGELFF TGCGCCAGCAGTGGGGGTCTGGGACTAGCGGGAGATCGAAACACCGGGGAGCTGTTTTTT
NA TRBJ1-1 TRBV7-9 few CASSPRSRLNTEAFF TGTGCCAGCAGCCCACGGAGTCGGTTGAACACTGAAGCTTTCTTT
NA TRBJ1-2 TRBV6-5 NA CASSLSGELNYGYTF TGTGCCAGCAGTTTGAGCGGGGAACTTAACTATGGCTACACCTTC
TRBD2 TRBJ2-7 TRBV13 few CASSLGGGSLPNLVHEQYF TGTGCCAGCAGCTTAGGCGGCGGGAGTCTACCTAACCTAGTCCACGAGCAGTACTTC
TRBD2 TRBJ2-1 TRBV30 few CAWSYSGIYNEQFF TGTGCCTGGAGTTATAGCGGGATATACAATGAGCAGTTCTTC
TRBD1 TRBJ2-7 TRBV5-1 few CASSLGGGASYEQYF TGCGCCAGCAGCTTGGGAGGGGGCGCCTCCTACGAGCAGTACTTC
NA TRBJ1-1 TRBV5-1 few CASSLGTPGTEAFF TGCGCCAGCAGCTTGGGCACCCCGGGGACTGAAGCTTTCTTT
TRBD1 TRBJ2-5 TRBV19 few CASSPLDRMETQYF TGTGCCAGTAGTCCGCTGGACAGGATGGAGACCCAGTACTTC
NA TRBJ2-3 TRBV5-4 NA CASNSGSTDTQYF TGTGCCAGCAACAGCGGGAGCACAGATACGCAGTATTTT
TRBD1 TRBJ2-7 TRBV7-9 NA CASSRQGWEQYF TGTGCCAGCAGTCGACAGGGGTGGGAGCAGTACTTC
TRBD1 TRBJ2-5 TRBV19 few CASSMDFGTGQETQYF TGTGCCAGTAGTATGGATTTTGGGACAGGGCAAGAGACCCAGTACTTC
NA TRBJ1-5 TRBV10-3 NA CAISDQGAGASQPQHF TGTGCCATCAGCGACCAAGGTGCAGGGGCGAGTCAGCCCCAGCATTTT
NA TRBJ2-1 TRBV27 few CASSLIAGRDWTYNEQFF TGTGCCAGCAGTTTAATTGCGGGGCGGGATTGGACCTACAATGAGCAGTTCTTC
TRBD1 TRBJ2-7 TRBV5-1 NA CASSLNYGQDREQYF TGCGCCAGCAGCTTAAACTACGGACAGGACCGGGAGCAGTACTTC
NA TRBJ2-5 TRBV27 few CASSSPLGQGGGETQYF TGTGCCAGCAGTTCGCCCCTAGGGCAGGGAGGCGGAGAGACCCAGTACTTC